These T cell receptor beta chains were read from a single sample in a study of blood T cell repertoires in COVID-19. Libraries were prepared by immunoSEQ multiplex PCR; TCRdb keeps only in-frame clonotypes and omits some of them. In the table there are some 230,000 clones, around 83% of which are singletons. Material for sequencing was PBMCs or T cells enriched from blood (not recorded which). All receptors derive from a woman between 40 and 55 years old with acute COVID-19. CDR3s include the opening cysteine and the closing phenylalanine or tryptophan. The D gene is left open where the match is weak. Only some rows state a clone size, as once, few, many or a class for expanded clones.

d_call: TRBD2; cdr3_length: 17; j_call: TRBJ2-2; v_call: TRBV3-1/TRBV3-2; clone_size: .; cdr3_nt: TGTGCCAGCAGCCAAAGGGGGCTAGCGGGAGCAACCGGGGAGCTGTTTTTT; cdr3_aa: CASSQRGLAGATGELFF
d_call: TRBD1; cdr3_length: 13; j_call: TRBJ2-5; v_call: TRBV19; clone_size: .; cdr3_nt: TGTGCCAGTAGCTGGGACAGCCAAGAGACCCAGTACTTC; cdr3_aa: CASSWDSQETQYF
d_call: .; cdr3_length: 14; j_call: TRBJ1-1; v_call: TRBV10-2; clone_size: .; cdr3_nt: TGCGCCAGCAGTGATATAGGGGGTGGCACTGAAGCTTTCTTT; cdr3_aa: CASSDIGGGTEAFF
d_call: .; cdr3_length: 14; j_call: TRBJ2-6; v_call: TRBV28; clone_size: .; cdr3_nt: TGTGCCAGCAGTCCGCCGGCTGGGGCCAACGTCCTGACTTTC; cdr3_aa: CASSPPAGANVLTF
d_call: .; cdr3_length: 14; j_call: TRBJ1-2; v_call: TRBV10-2; clone_size: .; cdr3_nt: TGCGCCAGCAGTAACCCATTAGCTAACTATGGCTACACCTTC; cdr3_aa: CASSNPLANYGYTF
d_call: .; cdr3_length: 11; j_call: TRBJ2-3; v_call: TRBV4-1; clone_size: .; cdr3_nt: TGCGCCAGCAGCCTCGGAGATACGCAGTATTTT; cdr3_aa: CASSLGDTQYF
d_call: .; cdr3_length: 13; j_call: TRBJ1-3; v_call: TRBV15; clone_size: .; cdr3_nt: TGTGCCACCAGCCCAGGGACTGGAAACACCATATATTTT; cdr3_aa: CATSPGTGNTIYF
d_call: .; cdr3_length: 12; j_call: TRBJ1-2; v_call: TRBV10-2; clone_size: .; cdr3_nt: TGCGCCAGCGGAGAGAGCCTGCTTCTATACACCTTC; cdr3_aa: CASGESLLLYTF
d_call: .; cdr3_length: 15; j_call: TRBJ2-6; v_call: TRBV19; clone_size: .; cdr3_nt: TGTGCCAGTAGTATCGGCGGCTCTGGGGCCAACGTCCTGACTTTC; cdr3_aa: CASSIGGSGANVLTF
d_call: TRBD1; cdr3_length: 21; j_call: TRBJ1-3; v_call: TRBV13; clone_size: once; cdr3_nt: TGTGCCAGCAGTTTCCCATCCGGACAGGGGGTCCAGACGGCTCCTGGAAACACCATATATTTT; cdr3_aa: CASSFPSGQGVQTAPGNTIYF
d_call: .; cdr3_length: 15; j_call: TRBJ1-6; v_call: TRBV3-1/TRBV3-2; clone_size: few; cdr3_nt: TGTGCCAGCAGCCAAGGTGGACAGTATAATTCACCCCTCCACTTT; cdr3_aa: CASSQGGQYNSPLHF
d_call: .; cdr3_length: 13; j_call: TRBJ1-2; v_call: TRBV30; clone_size: .; cdr3_nt: TGTGCCTACGATCCAGGGTCCCACTATGGCTACACCTTC; cdr3_aa: CAYDPGSHYGYTF
d_call: .; cdr3_length: 13; j_call: TRBJ2-7; v_call: TRBV6-2/TRBV6-3; clone_size: .; cdr3_nt: TGTGCCAGCAGTCTGGGCAATTTCTACGAGCAGTACTTC; cdr3_aa: CASSLGNFYEQYF
d_call: TRBD2; cdr3_length: 17; j_call: TRBJ2-7; v_call: TRBV29-1; clone_size: .; cdr3_nt: TGCAGCGTTGGTACTAGCGGGAGACAGAAGAGCTCCTACGAGCAGTACTTC; cdr3_aa: CSVGTSGRQKSSYEQYF
d_call: .; cdr3_length: 12; j_call: TRBJ1-1; v_call: TRBV30; clone_size: once; cdr3_nt: TGTGCCTGGAAGAAGAGCGCCGCTGAAGCTTTCTTT; cdr3_aa: CAWKKSAAEAFF
d_call: TRBD1; cdr3_length: 13; j_call: TRBJ1-2; v_call: TRBV12-3/TRBV12-4; clone_size: .; cdr3_nt: TGTGCCAGCACCCTCAGGGGGCGACAAGGCTACACCTTC; cdr3_aa: CASTLRGRQGYTF
d_call: TRBD1; cdr3_length: 15; j_call: TRBJ2-5; v_call: TRBV3-1/TRBV3-2; clone_size: .; cdr3_nt: TGTGCCAGCAGCTGGGAGCAGGGGGACCAAGAGACCCAGTACTTC; cdr3_aa: CASSWEQGDQETQYF
d_call: .; cdr3_length: 15; j_call: TRBJ1-4; v_call: TRBV5-6; clone_size: .; cdr3_nt: TGTGCCAGCAGCTTCGGGGGGACACGTAATGAAAAACTGTTTTTT; cdr3_aa: CASSFGGTRNEKLFF
d_call: .; cdr3_length: 16; j_call: TRBJ2-7; v_call: TRBV16; clone_size: .; cdr3_nt: TGTGCCAGCAGCCCACTCGGCGGGAAAGGAACCTACGAGCAGTACTTC; cdr3_aa: CASSPLGGKGTYEQYF
d_call: TRBD2; cdr3_length: 18; j_call: TRBJ2-3; v_call: TRBV4-3; clone_size: .; cdr3_nt: TGCGCCAGCAGCCAAGGCGGGGGGCGCGTACGTAGCACAGATACGCAGTATTTT; cdr3_aa: CASSQGGGRVRSTDTQYF
d_call: .; cdr3_length: 15; j_call: TRBJ2-1; v_call: TRBV2; clone_size: .; cdr3_nt: TGTGCCAGCAGTGAAGGCGGAGGCTCCTACAATGAGCAGTTCTTC; cdr3_aa: CASSEGGGSYNEQFF
d_call: TRBD1; cdr3_length: 16; j_call: TRBJ1-5; v_call: TRBV19; clone_size: .; cdr3_nt: TGTGCCAGTAGCCTACTCTCGACAGGGCACTATCAGCCCCAGCATTTT; cdr3_aa: CASSLLSTGHYQPQHF
d_call: .; cdr3_length: 16; j_call: TRBJ2-1; v_call: TRBV7-3; clone_size: .; cdr3_nt: TGTGCCAGCAGCTCGATCATAGGTGAATTTGGGAGTGAGCAGTTCTTC; cdr3_aa: CASSSIIGEFGSEQFF
d_call: TRBD1; cdr3_length: 10; j_call: TRBJ1-2; v_call: TRBV2; clone_size: .; cdr3_nt: TGTGCCACCCGGACAGGGGGGGGTACCTTC; cdr3_aa: CATRTGGGTF
d_call: .; cdr3_length: 13; j_call: TRBJ1-1; v_call: TRBV29-1; clone_size: .; cdr3_nt: TGCAGCGTGGTCAGGTCGGGGGGCACTGAAGCTTTCTTT; cdr3_aa: CSVVRSGGTEAFF
d_call: TRBD1; cdr3_length: 13; j_call: TRBJ2-1; v_call: TRBV7-2; clone_size: .; cdr3_nt: TGTGCCAGCAGCTTAGACAGGGGCGCTGAGCAGTTCTTC; cdr3_aa: CASSLDRGAEQFF
d_call: .; cdr3_length: 15; j_call: TRBJ2-3; v_call: TRBV7-3; clone_size: .; cdr3_nt: TGTGCCAGCAGCCTACTAGGAGGAGGGACAGATACGCAGTATTTT; cdr3_aa: CASSLLGGGTDTQYF
d_call: TRBD2; cdr3_length: 14; j_call: TRBJ2-7; v_call: TRBV7-2; clone_size: .; cdr3_nt: TGTGCCAGCACCCTTAGCGGGGGGCGCGACGAGCAGTACTTC; cdr3_aa: CASTLSGGRDEQYF
d_call: .; cdr3_length: 16; j_call: TRBJ2-3; v_call: TRBV19; clone_size: .; cdr3_nt: TGTGCCAGTAGTATAGCAGGATTGGGGCCCGCTTCTGCGCAGTATTTT; cdr3_aa: CASSIAGLGPASAQYF
d_call: .; cdr3_length: 15; j_call: TRBJ2-1; v_call: TRBV5-1; clone_size: .; cdr3_nt: TGCGCCAGCGTAGCCGGGCCCCAGGGTAGTAATGAGCAGTTCTTC; cdr3_aa: CASVAGPQGSNEQFF
d_call: .; cdr3_length: 15; j_call: TRBJ2-3; v_call: TRBV7-2; clone_size: .; cdr3_nt: TGTGCCAGCAGCTTCTCGGAGGGCCGTTTAGATACGCAGTATTTT; cdr3_aa: CASSFSEGRLDTQYF
d_call: TRBD2; cdr3_length: 14; j_call: TRBJ2-3; v_call: TRBV29-1; clone_size: .; cdr3_nt: TGCAGCGTTCAAGGGACTAGCGACACAGATACGCAGTATTTT; cdr3_aa: CSVQGTSDTDTQYF
d_call: .; cdr3_length: 14; j_call: TRBJ2-5; v_call: TRBV6-1; clone_size: few; cdr3_nt: TGTGCCAGCAGTGACCTATGGGGCCCAGAGACCCAGTACTTC; cdr3_aa: CASSDLWGPETQYF
d_call: .; cdr3_length: 16; j_call: TRBJ2-1; v_call: TRBV24-1; clone_size: .; cdr3_nt: TGTGCCACCAGTGATTTGAGGGCGGGGAGTTACAATGAGCAGTTCTTC; cdr3_aa: CATSDLRAGSYNEQFF
d_call: .; cdr3_length: 13; j_call: TRBJ2-7; v_call: TRBV20-1; clone_size: .; cdr3_nt: TGCAGTGCTAGTGACACTAACTCCTACGAGCAGTACTTC; cdr3_aa: CSASDTNSYEQYF
d_call: .; cdr3_length: 13; j_call: TRBJ2-3; v_call: TRBV7-8; clone_size: few; cdr3_nt: TGTGCCAGCAGCTTAGGAACTCACGATACGCAGTATTTT; cdr3_aa: CASSLGTHDTQYF
d_call: .; cdr3_length: 13; j_call: TRBJ1-2; v_call: TRBV7-9; clone_size: .; cdr3_nt: TGTGCCAGCAGCCCCTTTGTCACAAACGGCTACACCTTC; cdr3_aa: CASSPFVTNGYTF
d_call: .; cdr3_length: 14; j_call: TRBJ2-4; v_call: TRBV7-2; clone_size: .; cdr3_nt: TGTGCCAGCAGGTACCCCGGGACACTGAACATTCAGTACTTC; cdr3_aa: CASRYPGTLNIQYF
d_call: TRBD1; cdr3_length: 13; j_call: TRBJ1-1; v_call: TRBV24-1; clone_size: .; cdr3_nt: TGTGCCACCAGGAAATCCTCAGGGGGCGAAGCTTTCTTT; cdr3_aa: CATRKSSGGEAFF
d_call: .; cdr3_length: 14; j_call: TRBJ2-3; v_call: TRBV7-8; clone_size: .; cdr3_nt: TGTGCCAGCAGCTTAGCGGCCCTCACAGATACGCAGTATTTT; cdr3_aa: CASSLAALTDTQYF
d_call: TRBD1; cdr3_length: 15; j_call: TRBJ1-4; v_call: TRBV28; clone_size: once; cdr3_nt: TGTGCCAGCAGTTTAAGGGGGCCTAATGATGAAAAACTGTTTTTT; cdr3_aa: CASSLRGPNDEKLFF
d_call: .; cdr3_length: 14; j_call: TRBJ1-1; v_call: TRBV27; clone_size: .; cdr3_nt: TGTGCCAGCAGGCCCGACAGGAGGAACACTGAAGCTTTCTTT; cdr3_aa: CASRPDRRNTEAFF
d_call: .; cdr3_length: 15; j_call: TRBJ1-4; v_call: TRBV18; clone_size: .; cdr3_nt: TGTGCCAGCTCACGTCAATCCAGGGATAATGAAAAACTGTTTTTT; cdr3_aa: CASSRQSRDNEKLFF
d_call: .; cdr3_length: 14; j_call: TRBJ2-7; v_call: TRBV5-1; clone_size: .; cdr3_nt: TGCGCCAGCAGCTTGGGGCAATTAACCCACGAGCAGTACTTC; cdr3_aa: CASSLGQLTHEQYF
d_call: TRBD2; cdr3_length: 14; j_call: TRBJ2-1; v_call: TRBV9; clone_size: .; cdr3_nt: TGTGCCAGCAGCCCCGGGGGCGGGGGGAATGAGCAGTTCTTC; cdr3_aa: CASSPGGGGNEQFF
d_call: TRBD1; cdr3_length: 16; j_call: TRBJ2-3; v_call: TRBV30; clone_size: .; cdr3_nt: TGTGCCTGGAGCCCCCGGGACAGGGGGCTAACAGATACGCAGTATTTT; cdr3_aa: CAWSPRDRGLTDTQYF
d_call: TRBD2; cdr3_length: 15; j_call: TRBJ2-1; v_call: TRBV19; clone_size: .; cdr3_nt: TGTGCCAGCGATACTCCCGGACTAGCGGGGTCTGAGCAGTTCTTC; cdr3_aa: CASDTPGLAGSEQFF
d_call: TRBD1; cdr3_length: 13; j_call: TRBJ1-3; v_call: TRBV7-7; clone_size: .; cdr3_nt: TGTGCCAGCAGCTTGACAGGGTCCGACACCATATATTTT; cdr3_aa: CASSLTGSDTIYF
d_call: TRBD2; cdr3_length: 13; j_call: TRBJ2-2; v_call: TRBV19; clone_size: .; cdr3_nt: TGTGCCATAGCCGGGACTAGCACCGGGGAGCTGTTTTTT; cdr3_aa: CAIAGTSTGELFF
d_call: .; cdr3_length: 15; j_call: TRBJ2-5; v_call: TRBV27; clone_size: .; cdr3_nt: TGTGCCAGCAGCCCGGGACTGATCGACGAAGAGACCCAGTACTTC; cdr3_aa: CASSPGLIDEETQYF
d_call: TRBD2; cdr3_length: 15; j_call: TRBJ2-5; v_call: TRBV24-1; clone_size: .; cdr3_nt: TGTGCCACCAGTGATCCGGGGGGAGCTGAGGGGACCCAGTACTTC; cdr3_aa: CATSDPGGAEGTQYF
d_call: .; cdr3_length: 11; j_call: TRBJ2-7; v_call: TRBV29-1; clone_size: .; cdr3_nt: TGCAGCGCCATGACTAGTTTCGAGCAGTACTTC; cdr3_aa: CSAMTSFEQYF
d_call: TRBD2; cdr3_length: 16; j_call: TRBJ2-3; v_call: TRBV9; clone_size: .; cdr3_nt: TGTGCCAGCAGCGTAACTAGCGGGAGGGGCACAGATACGCAGTATTTT; cdr3_aa: CASSVTSGRGTDTQYF
d_call: .; cdr3_length: 14; j_call: TRBJ2-7; v_call: TRBV4-1; clone_size: .; cdr3_nt: TGCGCCAGCAGCTACCGGAGAGAGCTTTACGAGCAGTACTTC; cdr3_aa: CASSYRRELYEQYF
d_call: TRBD2; cdr3_length: 18; j_call: TRBJ2-2; v_call: TRBV9; clone_size: .; cdr3_nt: TGTGCCAGCAGCGTACCCGGGACTAGCGGATCGAACACCGGGGAGCTGTTTTTT; cdr3_aa: CASSVPGTSGSNTGELFF
d_call: .; cdr3_length: 18; j_call: TRBJ2-3; v_call: TRBV19; clone_size: few; cdr3_nt: TGTGCCAGTACTAACCGCGGACCTTCGAGCGGGTACACAGATACGCAGTATTTT; cdr3_aa: CASTNRGPSSGYTDTQYF
d_call: TRBD2; cdr3_length: 13; j_call: TRBJ2-7; v_call: TRBV19; clone_size: .; cdr3_nt: TGTGCCAGTAGCACCGGACTAGCGGTCGAGCAGTACTTC; cdr3_aa: CASSTGLAVEQYF
d_call: .; cdr3_length: 16; j_call: TRBJ1-1; v_call: TRBV14; clone_size: .; cdr3_nt: TGTGCCAGCAGCCCTCTGCGGGGTCCGATCGGCACTGAAGCTTTCTTT; cdr3_aa: CASSPLRGPIGTEAFF